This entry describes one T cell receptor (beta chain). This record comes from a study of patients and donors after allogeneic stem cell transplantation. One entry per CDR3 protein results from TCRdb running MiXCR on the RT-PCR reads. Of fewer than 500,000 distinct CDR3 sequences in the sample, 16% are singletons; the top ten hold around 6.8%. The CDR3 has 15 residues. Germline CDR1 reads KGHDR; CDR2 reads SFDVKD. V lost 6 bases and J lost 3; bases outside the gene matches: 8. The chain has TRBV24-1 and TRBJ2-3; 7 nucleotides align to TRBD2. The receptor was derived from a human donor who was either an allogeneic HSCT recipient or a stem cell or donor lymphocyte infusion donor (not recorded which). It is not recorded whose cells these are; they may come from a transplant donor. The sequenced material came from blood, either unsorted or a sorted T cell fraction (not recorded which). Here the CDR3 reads CATSRGEGLTDTQYF. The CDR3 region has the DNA TGTGCCACCAGTCGGGGGGAGGGCCTGACAGATACGCAGTATTTT.